This T cell receptor (beta chain) was retrieved from a study of cytomegalovirus exposure and HLA in healthy donors. Study summary: Early on, a data release was issued that held 80 million or so unique TCRs from HLA-typed donors. Overall study results and limits: V segments that were indistinguishable, TRBV6-2 and TRBV6-3 among them, were omitted from analysis.

Germline lookup yields CDR1 SGHRS and CDR2 YFSETQ. This CDR3 spans 14 amino acids. Trimming cost V 2 bases and J 7 bases, with 13 bases left between them. Of note for this clone: Its antigen remains unidentified.

The PCR contained 60 Vbeta and 13 Jbeta primers. Original processing notes: A later analysis tallied approximately 87 million unique TCR beta chains, around 9.9 million of them shared. Assay used: immunoSEQ multiplex PCR; TCRdb lists only in-frame clones, some missing. The DNA gave D and trimming, while V, J and clone size come from that table. The sample lists roughly 150,000 clones; approximately 88% were seen once. The TCR was taken from a man aged 25 to 40 in good health and CMV-seronegative. Sequencing was carried out using PBMCs. The chain uses TRBV5-1 and TRBJ2-1, with D possibly being TRBD2 (5 bases). The CDR3 here is CASSFGDGLNEQFF. DNA for the CDR3: TGCGCCAGCAGCTTTGGGGATGGACTGAATGAGCAGTTCTTC.